These T cell receptor beta chains were read from a single sample in a study of immune cell composition in non-small cell lung cancer. Repertoires were generated with immunoSEQ multiplex PCR, while TCRdb's copy carries only in-frame clones and drops some. This sample has about 8,700 clones, with roughly two thirds found just once. Sequenced input: non-adjacent lung tissue. Every receptor here comes from a human donor with non-small cell lung cancer. The conserved cysteine and the conserved F or W are not part of the CDR3 here. The order of the fields is clone size, J gene, V gene, CDR3 protein. The size field is filled for only some rows; it gives once, few, many or a size class.

>few|TRBJ1-6|TRBV18
ASSPQDEDSPLH
>NA|TRBJ2-1|TRBV19
ASSVPGSGGMHEQF
>once|TRBJ1-1|TRBV10-3
AISESTSNTEAF
>medium-sized|TRBJ2-7|TRBV7-9
ASSRTSGGNDEQY
>NA|TRBJ2-1|TRBV6-6
ASSPRTGSSYNEQF
>NA|TRBJ2-7|TRBV11-2
ASSARLAGTLYEQY
>once|TRBJ2-7|TRBV7-8
ASSLGPFPYEQY
>few|TRBJ2-7|TRBV4-1
ASSHQVLGEQY
>few|TRBJ1-2|TRBV7-2
ASSLAPDRTNYGYT
>NA|TRBJ1-1|TRBV11-2
ASSLREALEAF
>NA|TRBJ2-3|TRBV18
ASSPGQVGTDTQY
>NA|TRBJ1-2|TRBV7-9
ASSLATGTGGLFNYGYT
>NA|TRBJ2-7|TRBV29-1
SVRQGAGEQY
>NA|TRBJ2-7|TRBV29-1
SVEGSRGVDEQY
>NA|TRBJ2-1|TRBV9
ASSRFEERGLYNEQF
>few|TRBJ1-6|TRBV13
ASSRDRGSSYNSPLH
>NA|TRBJ2-3|TRBV11-3
ASSPRGRVEQVTQY
>once|TRBJ2-3|TRBV10-3
AIRASGGSTDTQY
>few|TRBJ2-7|TRBV27
ASSFGPHREQY
>few|TRBJ1-1|TRBV4-1
ASSHPGIRNTEAF
>NA|TRBJ2-3|TRBV15
ATSRVFDSGADTQY
>NA|TRBJ2-7|TRBV7-9
ASSGDRGRYEQY
>NA|TRBJ1-5|TRBV19
ASKADRALNQPQH
>once|TRBJ2-1|TRBV7-9
ASSWRMGGYNEQF
>NA|TRBJ2-5|TRBV29-1
SVFDGEETQY
>once|TRBJ1-1|TRBV19
ASSTQGGRRTEAF
>NA|TRBJ2-5|TRBV5-6
ASSRSGGARETQY
>NA|TRBJ2-2|TRBV5-4
ASRPIPGQGNVGELF
>NA|TRBJ1-4|TRBV7-2
ASSLQMLQGAGEKLF
>NA|TRBJ2-5|TRBV5-1
ASSSNREETQY
>NA|TRBJ1-1|TRBV4-3
ASSQGPWDRNTEAF
>few|TRBJ1-6|TRBV5-5
ASSPTWGGNPPLH
>NA|TRBJ2-1|TRBV19
ASSIASNEQF
>NA|TRBJ1-3|TRBV5-7
ASSLVARTGVRGNTIY
>few|TRBJ1-1|TRBV4-1
ASSQDLDAEAF
>once|TRBJ1-5|TRBV4-3
ASSQDIQGTKPQH
>NA|TRBJ2-7|TRBV5-1
ASSLLGYEQY
>once|TRBJ2-7|TRBV5-1
ASSTTGPSYEQY
>NA|TRBJ1-5|TRBV18
ASSPRAQGVRSQPQH
>medium-sized|TRBJ1-1|TRBV19
ASSIGTGDAMNTEAF
>NA|TRBJ1-5|TRBV19
ASDDRGSKANQPQH
>NA|TRBJ1-2|TRBV15
ATSPTHYGYT
>few|TRBJ2-2|TRBV15
ATGGRGIGELF
>NA|TRBJ2-1|TRBV4-3
ASSQGLAGAYNEQF
>NA|TRBJ2-5|TRBV10-1
ASSPGIERETQY
>few|TRBJ2-2|TRBV7-9
ASSSTSGGTAGELF
>NA|TRBJ2-1|TRBV18
ASSPPQGLYNEQF
>NA|TRBJ2-7|TRBV11-2
ASSPGHNTYEQY
>NA|TRBJ1-4|TRBV7-9
ASSLGQNEKLF